This note documents a single TCR beta chain sequence. Its cognate antigen has yet to be identified. Nothing much larger sits one base from this clone, and base qualities are not available. The donors belonged to the validation cohort of about 120 subjects, which was separate from the 666-subject first cohort. Library construction relied on the immunoSEQ multiplex PCR assay. The source study handled its data this way. A statistical classification framework was built to diagnose cytomegalovirus status from the catalog of TCR beta chain sequences. Drawn from immuneACCESS, this table holds only the in-frame rearrangements with V and J called that TCRdb kept. Clones are partly lost; checked studies trace under half to an unresolved V gene and leave the rest unexplained. V, J and clone size derive from that table, while D and trimming were established from the DNA sequence. The sample table holds 170,000 or so clones, of which 80% to 85% were seen once. 2.5% to 3.5% of the sample is taken by the ten largest.

Germline trimming amounts to 0 bases on V and 7 bases on J, with 2 as the count of junction bases outside the gene matches. CDR1 and CDR2 (PRHDT, FYEKMQ) derive from the germline V gene (reference sequence). The CDR3 starts with the cysteine, ends with the phenylalanine, and has 15 residues. CDR3 DNA is the only sequence kept; it has 45 bases, read in frame from the first base. The data stem from a study of cytomegalovirus exposure and HLA in healthy donors (TCRdb year 2017). About the investigation overall: According to a later analysis, the 120 or so validation repertoires were produced on the same platform as the 666 repertoires of the first cohort. The study was designed to test whether signatures of past pathogen exposure could be identified by cataloging public T cell receptors. In addition to the first cohort of around 670 subjects, a separate validation cohort of 100 to 150 different subjects was used. High-throughput TCR immunosequencing, statistical association of individual TCRs with disease status, and machine learning were combined to predict cytomegalovirus infection status.

On the study overall, not on this receptor specifically: A later analysis had no HLA typing for the validation cohort, so co-occurrence there was scored across all 130 or so repertoires. The study gave a list of under 200 TCR beta chains associated with cytomegalovirus. Across donors, most TCR sequences were observed very rarely, whereas some public TCRs were present in many individuals. The authors suggested that the approach could potentially be extended to other disease states and immunological phenotypes. In a later analysis, TCRs clustered in the first cohort were found to also tend to co-occur in the roughly 120 validation repertoires, with approximately 94% of cluster scores above 0. The classifier was reported to diagnose cytomegalovirus status with high specificity and sensitivity in both the original and validation cohorts. A few of the identified cytomegalovirus-associated TCR beta chains were confirmed in vitro to be specific for cytomegalovirus antigens.

The sequence derives from a woman younger than 30 in good health and CMV-seropositive. The V gene is TRBV13 and the J gene is TRBJ2-3, with 12 bases matching TRBD2. The sequencing input was PBMCs. The nucleotide sequence is given as TGTGCCAGCAGCTTAGGGACTAGCGGGGGATATACGCAGTATTTT. Translation gives CASSLGTSGGYTQYF.